This TCR beta chain comes out of a study of CD8+ T cells in alopecia areata. Study-level background: Patients remained on tofacitinib for 6 to 18 months and then went 6 months without it. Study results and caveats: Affected lesional scalp, above all in alopecia totalis/universalis, was more clonal than normal scalp. Sequencing of scalp samples also captures resident alphabeta T cells of normal skin.

CDR1 is SGHTA and CDR2 is FQGNSA in the germline V gene. The length of the CDR3 is 14 residues. With V trimmed by 5 bases and J by 2 bases, 5 bases remained unmatched. Sequencing templates came from extracted RNA that was reverse transcribed into cDNA. Using immunoSEQ multiplex PCR, the repertoire was profiled, and TCRdb retains in-frame clones only, with some absent. This sample carries 150,000 or so clones, more than 75% of them seen once, and the ten largest clones take approximately 15%. A few counts support this clone. Its antigen is undetermined. The receptor comes from a human donor with alopecia areata. The V and J genes are TRBV7-2 and TRBJ2-7; 8 bases fit TRBD1. The sample was CD8+ T cells sorted from blood, taken at week 0. The CDR3 DNA sequence: TGTGCCAGCAGCCCATGGACAGGGACCTACGAGCAGTACTTC. Protein sequence: CASSPWTGTYEQYF.